This T cell receptor (beta chain) was identified during a study of T-cell memory formation after mild COVID-19. The study, taken as a whole, reports: Contracting CD8+ clones were enriched in EMRA, CD4+ mainly in CM and EM. Later expanders leaned toward CD4+, whereas clones contracting from day 15 to 85 were balanced CD4/CD8.

Trimming removed 4 bases at V and 5 bases at J, with 10 bases between. The CDR3 sequence is 13 residues long. Germline V gene data show CDR1 as KGHSH and CDR2 as LQKENI. A note on this clonotype: Its specificity is unknown.

TCRdb reprocessed the 5' RACE reads with MiXCR, giving one entry per CDR3 protein. The sample shows 200,000 to 250,000 distinct CDR3 sequences, 15% of them seen only once. The V gene is TRBV18, the J gene TRBJ2-3, with no clear D. Material: PBMCs or a T cell subset sorted from them (not recorded which). The sequence came from an adult woman who had mild COVID-19 (a few samples of this study predate the infection). Cell type and time point are not known. Written as DNA, the CDR3 is TGTGCCAGCTCACTTACGTCCGGAGATACGCAGTATTTT. As protein: CASSLTSGDTQYF. Looking up the rest from reference TRBV18 and TRBJ2-3 gives the full variable domain: NAGVMQNPRHLVRRRGQEARLRCSPMKGHSHVYWYRQLPEEGLKFMVYLQKENIIDESGMPKERFSAEFPKEGPSILRIQQVVRGDSAAYFCASSLTSGDTQYFGPGTRLTVL.